A single sample gave rise to the 16 T cell receptor beta chains below, sequenced in a study of CD8 T cells in Susac syndrome. Random hexamers were used to reverse transcribe an amount of about 0.45 to 1 ug RNA. TCRdb re-called the immunoSEQ multiplex PCR reads with MiXCR, one entry per CDR3 protein. This repertoire shows roughly 140,000 distinct CDR3 sequences, just under 97% found once; its top ten account for 0.14% to 0.15%. Sequencing input: CD8+ T cells from PBMCs. The source of these receptors is a human donor with multiple sclerosis.

The J gene is TRBJ1-2, the V gene TRBV20-1; D remains unclear. CDR3 length equals 13 residues. The germline V gene has CDR1 DFQATT and CDR2 SNEGSKA (reference sequence). The V and J ends lost 1 base and 5 bases respectively, with 11 bases between them. The CDR3 loop is CSARAGGRYGYTF. In nucleotides, the CDR3 is TGCAGTGCTAGAGCGGGCGGCCGTTATGGCTACACCTTC.

The chain is built from TRBV30 and TRBJ2-1; 9 nucleotides align to TRBD2. This CDR3 has 14 amino acids. V was clipped by 0 bases and J by 4 bases; unmatched bases: 1. Germline lookup yields CDR1 GTSNPN and CDR2 SVGIG (reference sequence). CDR3 in amino acids: CAWSVSGGYNEQFF. The DNA of the CDR3 is TGTGCCTGGAGTGTGAGCGGGGGGTACAATGAGCAGTTCTTC.

This clonotype is a singleton in its sample. The CDR3 reads CATSVGTGTDTQYF. Here the CDR3 DNA reads TGTGCCACCAGTGTGGGGACAGGAACAGATACGCAGTATTTT. The chain employs TRBV24-1 and TRBJ2-3; 8 bases match TRBD1. The germline V gene has CDR1 KGHDR and CDR2 SFDVKD. V lost 5 bases and J lost 3; bases outside the gene matches: 3. This CDR3 spans 14 amino acids.

The chain recombines TRBV11-2 with TRBJ2-7, with D possibly matching TRBD2 (6 bases). Per germline, CDR1 SGHAT and CDR2 FQNNGV. There are 14 residues in the CDR3. V gave up 1 base and J gave up 5 bases, with 12 bases separating them. This CDR3 reads CASSLAGGIDEQYF. The CDR3 coding sequence is TGTGCCAGCAGCTTAGCCGGGGGTATCGACGAGCAGTACTTC.

The chain has TRBV30 and TRBJ2-3; D gene ambiguous. V dropped 5 bases and J dropped 5 bases, with 5 bases sitting between them. Germline CDR1 is GTSNPN and CDR2 is SVGIG (reference sequence). The CDR3 runs to 10 residues. The CDR3 reads CAWGVDTQYF. In DNA, the CDR3 is TGTGCCTGGGGCGTAGATACGCAGTATTTT.

The rearrangement uses TRBV12-3 or TRBV12-4 and TRBJ2-5, with TRBD2 matching 7 bases. Matching the DNA end better, TRBJ2-7 makes the J call doubtful. CDR3 length equals 13 residues. In DNA, the CDR3 is TGTGCCAGCAGTTCCTCTTCGGGGGGCGAGCAGTACGTC. This gives the protein CASSSSSGGEQYV.

The rearrangement uses TRBV20-1 and TRBJ1-2; tentative D call: TRBD1 (6 bases). Trimming removed 3 bases at V and 3 bases at J, with 11 bases between. Germline loops: CDR1 DFQATT, CDR2 SNEGSKA (reference sequence). CDR3 length equals 13 residues. CDR3 DNA: TGCAGTGCTAGTAAGGAGGGGGACTATGGCTACACCTTC. Its translation is CSASKEGDYGYTF.

This clonotype was picked up one time. The chain carries TRBV30 and TRBJ1-2; D is perhaps TRBD1 (5 bases). Trimming left V 0 bases short and J 8 bases short, with 10 bases between. The CDR3 runs to 12 residues. Germline V gene lookup returns CDR1 GTSNPN and CDR2 SVGIG (reference sequence). CDR3 sequence reads: CAWSVKGHGYTF. The CDR3 DNA reads TGTGCCTGGAGTGTAAAGGGGCACGGCTACACCTTC.

This chain joins TRBV12-3 or TRBV12-4 and TRBJ1-1; the D is unclear. The CDR3 length is 11 residues. V was trimmed by 3 bases and J by 7 bases, leaving 6 bases between them. In DNA form, the CDR3 reads TGTGCCAGCAGTTTTGCTGGTGAAGCTTTCTTT. Protein sequence: CASSFAGEAFF.

The chain employs TRBV20-1 and TRBJ2-7; possibly TRBD2 for D (5 bases). This CDR3 is built from 14 residues. With 0 bases removed from V and 3 bases from J, the gap between germline ends came to 12 bases. Germline loops: CDR1 DFQATT, CDR2 SNEGSKA (reference sequence). The CDR3 region is CSARDYKEVYEQYF. The DNA for the CDR3 is TGCAGTGCTAGAGATTACAAGGAGGTCTACGAGCAGTACTTC.

The rearrangement links TRBV7-8 to TRBJ1-1, with D perhaps matching TRBD1 (5 bases). Trimming removed 4 bases from V and 7 bases from J, with 16 bases in between. This CDR3 is built from 14 residues. The germline V gene has CDR1 SGHVS and CDR2 FQNEAQ. The CDR3 region is CASSWDSFVSEAFF. The CDR3 DNA reads TGTGCCAGCAGCTGGGACTCCTTCGTGAGTGAAGCTTTCTTT.

The chain has TRBV12-3 or TRBV12-4 and TRBJ1-5, with a possible D match to TRBD1 (6 bases). The CDR3 runs 14 residues. The V end was cut by 3 bases, the J end by 9 bases, with 15 bases between. The CDR3 sequence: CASSLGAGSVPQHF. For the CDR3, the DNA is TGTGCCAGCAGTTTGGGGGCAGGCAGCGTGCCCCAGCATTTT.

The gene calls are TRBV3-1 and TRBJ2-7, with TRBD2 as a possible D gene (7 bases). The CDR3 spans 16 residues. Germline CDR1 is LGHDT and CDR2 is YNNKEL (reference sequence). V dropped 5 bases and J dropped 2 bases, with 19 bases sitting between them. This CDR3 is CASSEGGGVRPYEQYF. The CDR3 nucleotides are TGTGCCAGCAGCGAAGGAGGGGGGGTCCGACCCTACGAGCAGTACTTC.

The V and J genes are TRBV15 and TRBJ2-3; D remains ambiguous. Germline CDR1 and CDR2: LNHNV and YYDKDF (reference sequence). This CDR3 has 14 amino acids. Trimming took off 5 bases at V and 0 bases at J, with 9 bases between the two ends. The CDR3 protein is CATSVGISTDTQYF. CDR3 in DNA: TGTGCCACCAGCGTGGGAATCAGCACAGATACGCAGTATTTT.

The genes are TRBV9 and TRBJ1-6, with 8 bases lining up with TRBD1. The germline gives CDR1 SGDLS, CDR2 YYNGEE. V trimming: 4 bases; J trimming: 10 bases; junction bases outside the gene matches: 10. The CDR3 has 15 amino acids. The CDR3 here is CASSPDRGGYSPLHF. The CDR3 bases are TGTGCCAGCAGCCCCGACAGGGGAGGATACTCACCCCTCCACTTT.

The V gene is TRBV20-1, the J gene TRBJ2-7; D remains ambiguous. The CDR3 is made up of 15 amino acids. V was cut by 0 bases and J by 2 bases, with 14 bases left in between. Germline-derived CDR1 and CDR2 are DFQATT and SNEGSKA (reference sequence). The CDR3 DNA follows: TGCAGTGCTAGAGATACTGGCGGTGGCCCCTACGAGCAGTACTTC. Encoded protein: CSARDTGGGPYEQYF.